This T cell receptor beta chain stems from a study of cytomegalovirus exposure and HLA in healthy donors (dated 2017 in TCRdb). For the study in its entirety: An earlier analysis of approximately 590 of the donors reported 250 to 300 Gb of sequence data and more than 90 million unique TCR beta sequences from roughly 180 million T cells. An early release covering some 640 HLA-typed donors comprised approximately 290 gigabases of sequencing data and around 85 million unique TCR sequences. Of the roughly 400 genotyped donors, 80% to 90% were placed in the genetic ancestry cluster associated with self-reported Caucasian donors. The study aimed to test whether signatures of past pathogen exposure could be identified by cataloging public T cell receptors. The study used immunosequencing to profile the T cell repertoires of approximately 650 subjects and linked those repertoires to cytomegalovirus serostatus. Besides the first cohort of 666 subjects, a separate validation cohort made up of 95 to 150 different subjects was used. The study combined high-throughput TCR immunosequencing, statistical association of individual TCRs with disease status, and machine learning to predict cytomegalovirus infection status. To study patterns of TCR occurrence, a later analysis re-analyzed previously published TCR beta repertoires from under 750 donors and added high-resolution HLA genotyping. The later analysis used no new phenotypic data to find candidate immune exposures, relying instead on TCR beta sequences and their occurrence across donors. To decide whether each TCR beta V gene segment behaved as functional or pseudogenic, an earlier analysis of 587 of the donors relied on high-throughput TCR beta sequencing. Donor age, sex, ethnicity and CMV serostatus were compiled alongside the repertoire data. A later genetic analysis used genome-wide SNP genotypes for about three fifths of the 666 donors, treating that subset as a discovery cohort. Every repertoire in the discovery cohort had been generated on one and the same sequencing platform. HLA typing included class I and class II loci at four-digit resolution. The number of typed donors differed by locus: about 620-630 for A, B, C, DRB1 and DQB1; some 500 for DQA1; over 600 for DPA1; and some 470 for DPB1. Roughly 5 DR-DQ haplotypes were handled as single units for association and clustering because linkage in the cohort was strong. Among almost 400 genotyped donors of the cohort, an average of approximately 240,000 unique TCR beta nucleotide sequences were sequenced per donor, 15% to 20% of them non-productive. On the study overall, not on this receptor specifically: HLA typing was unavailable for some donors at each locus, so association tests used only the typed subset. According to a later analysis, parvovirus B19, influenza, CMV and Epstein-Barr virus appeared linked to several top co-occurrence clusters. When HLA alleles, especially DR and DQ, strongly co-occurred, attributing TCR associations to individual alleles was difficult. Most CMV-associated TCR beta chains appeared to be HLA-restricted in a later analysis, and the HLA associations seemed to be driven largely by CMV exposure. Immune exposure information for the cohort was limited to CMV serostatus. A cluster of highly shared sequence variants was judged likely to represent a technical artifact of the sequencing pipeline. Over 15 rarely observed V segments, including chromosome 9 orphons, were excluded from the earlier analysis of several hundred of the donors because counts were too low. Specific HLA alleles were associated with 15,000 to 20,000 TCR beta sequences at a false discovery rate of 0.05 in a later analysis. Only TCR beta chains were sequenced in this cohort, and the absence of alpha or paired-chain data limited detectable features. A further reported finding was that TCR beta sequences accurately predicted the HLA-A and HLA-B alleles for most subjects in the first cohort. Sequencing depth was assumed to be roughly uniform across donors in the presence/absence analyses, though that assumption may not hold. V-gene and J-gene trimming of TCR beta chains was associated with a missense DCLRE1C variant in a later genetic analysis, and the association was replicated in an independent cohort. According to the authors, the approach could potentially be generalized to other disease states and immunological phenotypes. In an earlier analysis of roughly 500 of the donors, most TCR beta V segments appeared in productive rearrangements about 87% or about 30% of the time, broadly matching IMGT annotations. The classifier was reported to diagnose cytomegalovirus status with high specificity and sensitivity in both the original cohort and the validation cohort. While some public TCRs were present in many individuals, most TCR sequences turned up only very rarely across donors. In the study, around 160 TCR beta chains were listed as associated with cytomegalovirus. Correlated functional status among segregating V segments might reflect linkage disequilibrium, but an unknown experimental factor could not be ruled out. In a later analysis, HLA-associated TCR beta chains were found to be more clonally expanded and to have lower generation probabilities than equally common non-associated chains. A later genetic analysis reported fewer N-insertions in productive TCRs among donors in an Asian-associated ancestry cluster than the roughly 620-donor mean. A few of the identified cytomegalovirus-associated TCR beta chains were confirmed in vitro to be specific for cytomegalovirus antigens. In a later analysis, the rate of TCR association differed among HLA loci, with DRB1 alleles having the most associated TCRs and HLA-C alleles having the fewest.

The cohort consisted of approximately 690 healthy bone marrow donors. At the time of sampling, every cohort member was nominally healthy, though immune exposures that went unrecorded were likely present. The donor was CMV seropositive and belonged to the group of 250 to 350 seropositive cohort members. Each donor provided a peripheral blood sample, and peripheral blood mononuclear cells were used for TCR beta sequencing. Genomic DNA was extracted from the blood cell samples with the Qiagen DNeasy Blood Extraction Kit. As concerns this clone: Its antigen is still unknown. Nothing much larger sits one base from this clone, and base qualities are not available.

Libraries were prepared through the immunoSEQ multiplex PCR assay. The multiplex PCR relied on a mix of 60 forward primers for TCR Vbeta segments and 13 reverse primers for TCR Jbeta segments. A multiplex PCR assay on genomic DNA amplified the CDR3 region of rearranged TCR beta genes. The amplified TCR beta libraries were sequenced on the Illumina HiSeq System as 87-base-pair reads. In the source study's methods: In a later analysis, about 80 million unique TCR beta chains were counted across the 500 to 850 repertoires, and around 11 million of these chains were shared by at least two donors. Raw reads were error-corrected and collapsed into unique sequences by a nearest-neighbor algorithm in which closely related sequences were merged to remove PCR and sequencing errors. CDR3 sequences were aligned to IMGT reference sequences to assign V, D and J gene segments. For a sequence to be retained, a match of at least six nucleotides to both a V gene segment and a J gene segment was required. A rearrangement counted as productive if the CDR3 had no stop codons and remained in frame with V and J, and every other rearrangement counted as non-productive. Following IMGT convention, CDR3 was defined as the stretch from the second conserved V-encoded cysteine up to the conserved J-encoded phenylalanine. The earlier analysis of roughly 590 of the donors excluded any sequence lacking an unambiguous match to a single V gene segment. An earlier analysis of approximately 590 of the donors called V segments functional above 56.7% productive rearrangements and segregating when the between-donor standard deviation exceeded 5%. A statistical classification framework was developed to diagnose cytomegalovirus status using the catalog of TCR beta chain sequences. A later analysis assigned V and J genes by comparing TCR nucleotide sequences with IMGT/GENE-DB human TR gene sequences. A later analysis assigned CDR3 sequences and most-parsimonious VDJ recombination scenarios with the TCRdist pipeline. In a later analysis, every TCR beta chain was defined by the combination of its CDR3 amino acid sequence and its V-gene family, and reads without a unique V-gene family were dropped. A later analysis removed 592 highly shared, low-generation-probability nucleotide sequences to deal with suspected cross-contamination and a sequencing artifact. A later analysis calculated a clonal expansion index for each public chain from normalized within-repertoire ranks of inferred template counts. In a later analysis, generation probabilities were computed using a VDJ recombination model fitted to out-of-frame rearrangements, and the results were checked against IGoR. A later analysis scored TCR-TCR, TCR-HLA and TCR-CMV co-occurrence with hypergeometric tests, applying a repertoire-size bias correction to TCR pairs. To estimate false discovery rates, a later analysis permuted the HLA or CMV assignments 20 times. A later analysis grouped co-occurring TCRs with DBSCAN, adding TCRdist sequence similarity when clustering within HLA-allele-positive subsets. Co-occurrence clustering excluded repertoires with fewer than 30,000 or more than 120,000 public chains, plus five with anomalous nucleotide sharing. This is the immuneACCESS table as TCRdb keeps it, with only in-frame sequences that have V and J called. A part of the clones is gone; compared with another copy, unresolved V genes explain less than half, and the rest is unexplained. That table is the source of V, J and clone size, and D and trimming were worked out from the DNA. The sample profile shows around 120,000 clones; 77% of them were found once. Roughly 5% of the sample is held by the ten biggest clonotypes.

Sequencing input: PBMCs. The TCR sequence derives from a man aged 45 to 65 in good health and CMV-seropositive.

The CDR3 sequence is CASSLGSSGGSTDTQYF. Read as DNA, the sequence is TGCGCCAGCAGCTTGGGGTCTAGCGGGGGGAGCACAGATACGCAGTATTTT. The rearrangement joined TRBV5-1 to TRBJ2-3, with 11 middle bases fitting TRBD2. Sequences SGHRS (CDR1) and YFSETQ (CDR2) are obtained from the germline V gene. Trimming takes 0 bases off V and 0 bases off J; junction bases not matched to a gene: 3. From the cysteine through the phenylalanine, the CDR3 covers 17 amino acids. Only the CDR3 DNA stays, 51 bases, in frame from base 1.